The T cell receptor (beta chain) under discussion was sequenced for a study of graft-versus-host responses after intestinal transplantation. As for the study in general: Each patient got anti-thymocyte globulin induction, then tacrolimus and steroids for roughly 3 years.

The method was immunoSEQ multiplex PCR; TCRdb's version includes in-frame clones alone and lacks a portion of them. Of over 90,000 clones in the sample, 90% to 95% were seen once. Details on this clone: Antigen: not known.

The study's findings and limits: Clonal ratios of graft-versus-host to host-versus-graft in allografts were high for patients exhibiting graft-donor T cell macrochimerism. Researchers found GvH clones in recipient marrow, and some showed up first in ileum or blood. After transplant, early declines in HvG clones were associated with peak levels of circulating GvH clones.

V gave up 3 bases and J gave up 4 bases; unmatched junction bases: 15. The CDR3 has 17 residues. Germline V gene lookup returns CDR1 SGDLS and CDR2 YYNGEE. This sample comprised unstimulated CD8+ T cells sorted from spleen or lymph node cells, obtained before intestinal transplant. This sequence originates from a human donor who received an intestinal transplant. The V call is TRBV9, the J call TRBJ1-2, with 7 bases fitting TRBD1. The CDR3: CASSATGTVNGVYGYTF. The CDR3 nucleotides read TGTGCCAGCAGCGCGACCGGGACAGTGAATGGAGTCTATGGCTACACCTTC.